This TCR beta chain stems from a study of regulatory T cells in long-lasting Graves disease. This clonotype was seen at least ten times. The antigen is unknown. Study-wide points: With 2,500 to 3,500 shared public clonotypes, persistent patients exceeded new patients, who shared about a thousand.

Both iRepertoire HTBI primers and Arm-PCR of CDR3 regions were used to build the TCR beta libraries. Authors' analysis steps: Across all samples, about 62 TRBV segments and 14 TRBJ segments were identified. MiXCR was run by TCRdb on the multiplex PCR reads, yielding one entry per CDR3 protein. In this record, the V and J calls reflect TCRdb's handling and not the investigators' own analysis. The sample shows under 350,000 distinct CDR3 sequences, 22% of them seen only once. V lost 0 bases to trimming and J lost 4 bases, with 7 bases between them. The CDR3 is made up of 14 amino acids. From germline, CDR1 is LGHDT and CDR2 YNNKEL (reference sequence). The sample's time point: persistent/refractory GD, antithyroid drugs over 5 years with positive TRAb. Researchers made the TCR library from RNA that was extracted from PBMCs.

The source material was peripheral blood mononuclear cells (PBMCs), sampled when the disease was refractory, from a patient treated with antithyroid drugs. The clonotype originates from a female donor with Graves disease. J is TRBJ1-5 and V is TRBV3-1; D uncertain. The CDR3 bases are TGTGCCAGCAGCCAAGATGTGGGTAATCAGCCCCAGCATTTT. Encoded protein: CASSQDVGNQPQHF.